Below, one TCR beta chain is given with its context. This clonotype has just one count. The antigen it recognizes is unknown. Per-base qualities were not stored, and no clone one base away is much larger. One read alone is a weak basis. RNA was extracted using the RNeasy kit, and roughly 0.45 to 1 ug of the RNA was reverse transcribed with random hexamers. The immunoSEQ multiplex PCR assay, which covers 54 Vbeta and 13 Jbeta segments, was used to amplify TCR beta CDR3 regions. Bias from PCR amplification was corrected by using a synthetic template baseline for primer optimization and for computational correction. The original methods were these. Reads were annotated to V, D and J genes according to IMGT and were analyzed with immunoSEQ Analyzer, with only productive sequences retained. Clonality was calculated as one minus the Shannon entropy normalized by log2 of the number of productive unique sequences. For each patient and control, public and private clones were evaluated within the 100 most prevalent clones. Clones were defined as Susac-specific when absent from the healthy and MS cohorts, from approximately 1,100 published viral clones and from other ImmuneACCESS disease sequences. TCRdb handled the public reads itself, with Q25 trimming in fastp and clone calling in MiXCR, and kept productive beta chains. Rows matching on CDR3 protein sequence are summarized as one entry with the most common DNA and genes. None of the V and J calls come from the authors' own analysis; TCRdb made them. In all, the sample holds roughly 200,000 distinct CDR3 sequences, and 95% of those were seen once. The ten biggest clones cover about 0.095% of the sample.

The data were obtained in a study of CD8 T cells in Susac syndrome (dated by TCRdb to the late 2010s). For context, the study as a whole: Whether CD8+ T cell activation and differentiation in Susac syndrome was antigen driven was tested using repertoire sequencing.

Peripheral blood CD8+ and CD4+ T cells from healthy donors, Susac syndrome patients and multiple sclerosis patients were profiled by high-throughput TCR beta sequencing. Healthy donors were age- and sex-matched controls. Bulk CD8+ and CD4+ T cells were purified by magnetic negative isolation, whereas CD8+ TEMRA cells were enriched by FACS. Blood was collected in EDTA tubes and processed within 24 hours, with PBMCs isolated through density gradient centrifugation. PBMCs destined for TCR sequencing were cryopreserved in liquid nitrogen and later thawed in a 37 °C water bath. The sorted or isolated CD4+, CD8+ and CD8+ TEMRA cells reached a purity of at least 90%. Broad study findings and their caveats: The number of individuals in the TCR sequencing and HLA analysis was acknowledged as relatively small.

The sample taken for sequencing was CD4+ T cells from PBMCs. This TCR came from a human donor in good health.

The CDR3 protein sequence reads: CASSPPGIGTQYF. The sequence in DNA is TGTGCCAGTAGTCCGCCAGGGATAGGTACGCAGTATTTT. In this chain, TRBV19 is recombined with TRBJ2-3; the D gene is perhaps TRBD1, on 5 matching bases. CDR1 and CDR2 are read off the germline V gene (reference sequence) as LNHDA and SQIVND. The CDR3 starts with the cysteine, ends with the phenylalanine, and has 13 residues. Kept here is only the CDR3 DNA, which spans 39 bases and is read in frame from base 1. Cut back by 5 bases and 8 bases, the V and J ends lie 14 bases apart.